This TCR beta chain came from a study of T cells expressing NK-cell markers. In the study overall: Seropositivity for HCMV was found in seven of the eight sequenced donors, with one seronegative. Regarding the study as a whole: Leadership of the CD3+CD56-NKG2C+ fraction also belonged to these clonotypes in a few donors.

Reanalyzing the 5' RACE reads, TCRdb keeps one entry per CDR3 protein, without DNA. Found here are hundreds of thousands of distinct CDR3 sequences; the top ten clones hold roughly 7.2%. Points on this clonotype: What it binds is unknown.

The CDR3 sequence is 15 residues long. Germline V gives CDR1 SEHNR, CDR2 FQNEAQ (reference sequence). Material: blood T cells: a sorted CD56 or NKG2C T cell subset, CD4+ or CD8+ T cells, or bulk PBMC T cells (not recorded which). The gene calls are TRBV7-9 and TRBJ2-1. This receptor was taken from a woman aged 18 to 69 in good health. CDR3: CASSSDRGTYNEQFF.